The 18 T cell receptor beta chains reported below all come from one sample, sequenced in a study of blood T cell repertoires in COVID-19. Assay used: immunoSEQ multiplex PCR; TCRdb lists only in-frame clones, some missing. The sample has approximately 160,000 clones; just under 85% are singletons. Material for sequencing was peripheral blood. These receptors all come from a middle-aged man who had recovered from COVID-19.

This clone was picked up a small number of times. The rearrangement uses TRBV5-6 and TRBJ1-4, with TRBD1 matching 8 bases. CDR1 is SGHDT, CDR2 YYEEEE, per germline. The CDR3 has 16 amino acids. V shed 1 base, J shed 6 bases, and the junction held 8 bases outside the gene matches. CDR3 residues: CASSLPPGTGDEKLFF. As DNA, the CDR3 is TGTGCCAGCAGCTTGCCTCCCGGGACAGGAGATGAAAAACTGTTTTTT.

The rearrangement uses TRBV6-5 and TRBJ2-5, with D perhaps TRBD2 (5 bases). V shed 3 bases and J shed 5 bases, with 16 bases lying between them. This CDR3 has 15 residues. Germline values: CDR1 MNHEY, CDR2 SVGAGI. CDR3: CASSYGLGSLETQYF. CDR3 bases: TGTGCCAGCAGTTATGGCTTGGGGAGTTTGGAGACCCAGTACTTC.

V gene TRBV7-2 combines with J gene TRBJ1-6; D might be TRBD1 (5 bases). Between the trimmed V and J ends, which lost 6 bases and 5 bases, there was a span of 14 bases. The CDR3 is 15 residues long. Germline CDR1 and CDR2: SGHTA and FQGNSA. Here the CDR3 reads CASRAGRGNNSPLHF. The CDR3, as DNA: TGTGCCAGCAGGGCGGGAAGGGGCAATAATTCACCCCTCCACTTT.

The V gene is TRBV2, the J gene TRBJ2-7; TRBD1 matches at 9 bases. The CDR3 sequence is 11 residues long. With 4 bases clipped from V and 12 bases from J, the junction kept 4 bases outside the gene matches. Germline CDR1 and CDR2: SNHLY and FYNNEI. This chain's CDR3 is CASSVTGGVYF. CDR3 nucleotide sequence: TGTGCCAGCAGTGTCACAGGGGGCGTGTACTTC.

About this clone itself: Distinct nucleotide sequences in the sample also encode this CDR3. The CDR3 DNA reads TGCAGTGCTAGTTCCCAGGGAAGTAACTATGGCTACACCTTC. This encodes CSASSQGSNYGYTF. J is TRBJ1-2 and V is TRBV20-1; a possible D gene is TRBD1 (5 bases). CDR3 size: 14 residues. Germline CDR1 is DFQATT and CDR2 is SNEGSKA (reference sequence). V was cut by 3 bases and J by 1 base, with 12 bases left in between.

The genes are TRBV10-3 and TRBJ2-2; 12 positions match TRBD2. Germline lookup yields CDR1 ENHRY and CDR2 SYGVKD. The CDR3 length is 16 residues. Germline trimming cut 7 bases from V and 6 bases from J; bases unmatched to any gene: 9. CDR3 amino acids: CAIMRTSGTSSGELFF. The CDR3 DNA is TGTGCCATCATGAGGACTAGCGGGACCTCTTCCGGGGAGCTGTTTTTT.

J is TRBJ2-7 and V is TRBV4-3; TRBD1 aligns across 10 bases. V shed 1 base, J shed 3 bases, and the junction held 3 bases outside the gene matches. Germline CDR1 and CDR2: LGHNA and YSLEER. The CDR3 is made up of 15 amino acids. The CDR3 DNA reads TGCGCCAGCAGCCAAGTGGGGGACAGGGGCTACGAGCAGTACTTC. Its protein is CASSQVGDRGYEQYF.

V gene TRBV18 combines with J gene TRBJ1-1; D is possibly TRBD1 (5 bases). The V end was cut by 3 bases, the J end by 1 base, with 9 bases between. This CDR3 spans 14 amino acids. Germline CDR1 and CDR2: KGHSH and LQKENI. Here the CDR3 DNA reads TGTGCCAGCTCACCGATCGGGGGGAACACTGAAGCTTTCTTT. This sequence encodes CASSPIGGNTEAFF.

The V and J genes are TRBV6-2 or TRBV6-3 and TRBJ2-3, with D perhaps TRBD2 (6 bases). Per the germline V gene, CDR1 is MNHEY and CDR2 is SVGEGT. The CDR3 totals 15 residues. V lost 3 bases, J lost 4 bases, and 14 bases lay in between. CDR3 loop: CASSYRDSYPDTQYF. DNA of the CDR3: TGTGCCAGCAGTTATCGGGACTCCTACCCAGATACGCAGTATTTT.

V gene TRBV3-1 (or the pseudogene TRBV3-2) combines with J gene TRBJ1-3; D uncertain. The V and J ends lost 1 base and 1 base respectively, with 11 bases between them. The germline V gene has CDR1 LGHDT and CDR2 YNNKEL (reference sequence). The CDR3 loop spans 16 amino acids. As DNA, the CDR3 is TGTGCCAGCAGCCAAGTTCCAGGAACTTCTGGAAACACCATATATTTT. The encoded protein is CASSQVPGTSGNTIYF.

This clone was counted only a few times. The chain couples TRBV11-3 to TRBJ1-2; no clear D. With 1 base removed from V and 8 bases from J, the gap between germline ends came to 8 bases. Germline-derived CDR1 and CDR2 are SGHNT and YENEEA. The CDR3 is made up of 12 amino acids. CDR3 loop: CASSLGQEGYTF. DNA for the CDR3: TGTGCCAGCAGCTTAGGGCAGGAAGGCTACACCTTC.

The rearrangement links TRBV5-1 to TRBJ1-2; the D is unclear. The CDR3 contains 15 residues. V lost 4 bases, J lost 4 bases, and 17 bases lay in between. Germline CDR1 reads SGHRS; CDR2 reads YFSETQ. The CDR3 here is CASSPGSATGYGYTF. The CDR3 DNA follows: TGCGCCAGCAGCCCCGGATCAGCCACGGGCTATGGCTACACCTTC.

The CDR3: CASSPGLDYEQYF. CDR3 sequence (DNA): TGTGCCAGTAGTCCGGGACTGGACTACGAGCAGTACTTC. The rearrangement links TRBV19 to TRBJ2-7, with a tentative D call TRBD2 (6 bases). The germline V gene encodes CDR1 LNHDA and CDR2 SQIVND (reference sequence). This CDR3 has 13 amino acids. The ends were cut back, 5 bases at V and 3 bases at J, with 11 bases in the middle.

This chain links TRBV6-6 with TRBJ2-5, with D uncertain. The CDR3 runs to 13 residues. The germline V gene has CDR1 MNHNY and CDR2 SVGAGI (reference sequence). Between the trimmed V and J ends, which lost 7 bases and 4 bases, there was a span of 13 bases. The CDR3: CASTTLPGETQYF. CDR3 bases: TGTGCCAGCACCACCCTCCCGGGAGAGACCCAGTACTTC.

The CDR3 DNA sequence: TGTGCCAGCAGCTTAGGACTAGCGGGGGGCAACACCGGGGAGCTGTTTTTT. It codes for CASSLGLAGGNTGELFF. V gene TRBV7-6 combines with J gene TRBJ2-2; TRBD2 matches at 13 bases. Germline-derived CDR1 and CDR2 are SGHVS and FNYEAQ. This CDR3 has 17 amino acids. V lost 1 base, J lost 2 bases, and 1 base stayed unmatched.

This chain connects TRBV7-8 to TRBJ2-2, with a tentative D call TRBD1 (6 bases). V lost 5 bases, J lost 3 bases, and 13 bases lay in between. This CDR3 is 15 amino acids long. CDR1 is SGHVS and CDR2 is FQNEAQ in the germline V gene. The CDR3 loop reads CASSPSDSYTGELFF. CDR3 DNA sequence: TGTGCCAGCAGCCCCTCGGACAGTTACACCGGGGAGCTGTTTTTT.

This clone was observed a single time. The CDR3 here is CSASFTGLNYGYTF. DNA for the CDR3: TGCAGTGCTAGTTTTACAGGGCTAAACTATGGCTACACCTTC. This chain joins TRBV20-1 and TRBJ1-2; a weak D match, TRBD1 (6 bases). CDR3 length: 14 residues. Germline CDR1 DFQATT, CDR2 SNEGSKA (reference sequence). Trimming pared 3 bases from V and 2 bases from J, leaving 13 bases between.

This clone was recorded once. V and J are TRBV6-5 and TRBJ1-3, with D uncertain. Trimming left V 2 bases short and J 7 bases short, with 18 bases between. Germline CDR1 and CDR2: MNHEY and SVGAGI. The CDR3 is 16 amino acids. CDR3 nucleotides: TGTGCCAGCAGTTACACCGGAGCGGCCCTGCTCAACACCATATATTTT. Protein product: CASSYTGAALLNTIYF.